This T cell receptor (beta chain) was captured in a study of control samples from healthy donors and cancer patients. Germline V gene data show CDR1 as SGHNT and CDR2 as YENEEA. V was pared by 1 base and J by 6 bases, with 7 bases of the junction left unmatched. The CDR3 sequence is 17 residues long. Clones were sequenced by immunoSEQ multiplex PCR, and TCRdb holds only the in-frame ones, with some missing. The sample has about 41,000 clones; approximately 94% are singletons. The rearrangement links TRBV11-3 to TRBJ2-1, with 12 bases fitting TRBD2. The source material was blood. This sequence was found in a man aged 55 to 70 in good health. CDR3 DNA sequence: TGTGCCAGCAGCTTAGTGGCTAGCGGGAGGGGTCCCAATGAGCAGTTCTTC. This translates into CASSLVASGRGPNEQFF.